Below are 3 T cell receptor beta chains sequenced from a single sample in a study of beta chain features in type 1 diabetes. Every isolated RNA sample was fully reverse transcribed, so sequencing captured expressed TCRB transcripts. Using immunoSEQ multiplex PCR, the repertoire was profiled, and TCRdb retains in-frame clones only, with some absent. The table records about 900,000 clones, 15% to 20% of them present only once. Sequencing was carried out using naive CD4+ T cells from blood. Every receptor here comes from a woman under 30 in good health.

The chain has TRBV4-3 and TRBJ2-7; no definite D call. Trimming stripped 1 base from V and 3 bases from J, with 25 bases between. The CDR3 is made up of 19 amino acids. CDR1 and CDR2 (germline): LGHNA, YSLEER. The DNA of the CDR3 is TGCGCCAGCAGCCAAGTTGACCGGCCTCAGGAGCCTAGATTCTACGAGCAGTACTTC. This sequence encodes CASSQVDRPQEPRFYEQYF.

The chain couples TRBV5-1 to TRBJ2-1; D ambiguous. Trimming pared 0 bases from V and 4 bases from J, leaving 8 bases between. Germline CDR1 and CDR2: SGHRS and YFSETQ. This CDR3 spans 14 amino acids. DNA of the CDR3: TGCGCCAGCAGCTTGGCCACCCGATACAATGAGCAGTTCTTC. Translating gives CASSLATRYNEQFF.

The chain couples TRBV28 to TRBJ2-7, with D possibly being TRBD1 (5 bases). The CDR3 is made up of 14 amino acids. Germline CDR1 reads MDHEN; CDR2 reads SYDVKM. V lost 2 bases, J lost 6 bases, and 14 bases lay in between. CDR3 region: CASSLGQGYIEQYF. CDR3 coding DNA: TGTGCCAGCAGTTTAGGTCAGGGCTACATCGAGCAGTACTTC.